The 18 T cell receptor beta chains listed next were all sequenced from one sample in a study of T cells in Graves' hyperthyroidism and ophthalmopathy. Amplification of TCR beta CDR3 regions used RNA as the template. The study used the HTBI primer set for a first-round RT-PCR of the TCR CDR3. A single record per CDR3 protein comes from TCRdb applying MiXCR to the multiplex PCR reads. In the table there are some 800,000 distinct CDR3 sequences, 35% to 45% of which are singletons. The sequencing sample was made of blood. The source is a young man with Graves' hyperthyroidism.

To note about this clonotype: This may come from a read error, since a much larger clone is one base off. CDR3 protein: CTSSESAASYEQYF. The CDR3 DNA sequence: TGCACCAGCAGTGAGTCCGCAGCATCCTACGAGCAGTACTTC. V and J are TRBV10-1 and TRBJ2-7; D not certain. The germline CDR1 and CDR2 sequences are WNHNN and SYGVQD (reference sequence). The CDR3 contains 14 residues.

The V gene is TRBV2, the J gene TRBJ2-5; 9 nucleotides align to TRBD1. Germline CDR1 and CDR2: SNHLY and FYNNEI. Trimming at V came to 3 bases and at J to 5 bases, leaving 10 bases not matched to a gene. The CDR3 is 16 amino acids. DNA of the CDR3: TGTGCCAGCAGTGACCCGGGACAGGGAATCGGGGAGACCCAGTACTTC. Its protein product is CASSDPGQGIGETQYF. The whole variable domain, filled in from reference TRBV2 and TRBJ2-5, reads EPEVTQTPSHQVTQMGQEVILRCVPISNHLYFYWYRQILGQKVEFLVSFYNNEISEKSEIFDDQFSVERPDGSNFTLKIRSTKLEDSAMYFCASSDPGQGIGETQYFGPGTRLLVL.

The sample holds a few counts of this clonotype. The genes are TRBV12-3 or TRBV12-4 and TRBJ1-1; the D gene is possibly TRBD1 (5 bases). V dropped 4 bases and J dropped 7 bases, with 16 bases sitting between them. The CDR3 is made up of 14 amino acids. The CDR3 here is CASSSLGGGGEAFF. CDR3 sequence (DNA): TGTGCCAGCAGTTCCCTGGGGGGAGGTGGTGAAGCTTTCTTT.

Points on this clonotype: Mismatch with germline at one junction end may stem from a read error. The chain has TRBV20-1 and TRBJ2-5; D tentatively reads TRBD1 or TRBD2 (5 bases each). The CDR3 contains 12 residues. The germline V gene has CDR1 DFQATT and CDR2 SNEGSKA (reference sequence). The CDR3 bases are TGCAGTACTAGGGGTATCAGAGAGACCCAGTACTTC. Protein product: CSTRGIRETQYF.

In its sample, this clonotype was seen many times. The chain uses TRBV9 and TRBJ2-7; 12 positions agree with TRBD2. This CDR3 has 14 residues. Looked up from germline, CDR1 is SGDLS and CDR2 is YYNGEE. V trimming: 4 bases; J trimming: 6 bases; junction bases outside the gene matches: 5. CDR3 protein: CASSPGLAGSEQYF. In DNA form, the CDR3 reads TGTGCCAGCAGCCCCGGACTAGCGGGAAGCGAGCAGTACTTC.

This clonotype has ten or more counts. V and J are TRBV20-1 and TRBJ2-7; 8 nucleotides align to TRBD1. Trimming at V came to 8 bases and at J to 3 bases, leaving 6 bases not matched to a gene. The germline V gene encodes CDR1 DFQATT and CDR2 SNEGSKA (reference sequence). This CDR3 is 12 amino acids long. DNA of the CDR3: TGCAGTATAGGACAGGGTGACTACGAGCAGTACTTC. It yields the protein CSIGQGDYEQYF.

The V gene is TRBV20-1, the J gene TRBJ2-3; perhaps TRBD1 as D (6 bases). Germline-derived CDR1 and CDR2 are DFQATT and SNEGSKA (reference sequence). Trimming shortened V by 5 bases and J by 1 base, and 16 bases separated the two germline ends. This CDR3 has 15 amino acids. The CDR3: CSALRGKAGTDTQYF. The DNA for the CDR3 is TGCAGTGCTTTAAGGGGGAAAGCTGGCACAGATACGCAGTATTTT.

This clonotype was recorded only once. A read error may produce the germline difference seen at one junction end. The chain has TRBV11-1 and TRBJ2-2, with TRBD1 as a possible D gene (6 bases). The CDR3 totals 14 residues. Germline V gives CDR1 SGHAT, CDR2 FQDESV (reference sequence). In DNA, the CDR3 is TGTGCCAGCAGCTTTAGGGGGAACACCGGGGAGCTGCTTTTT. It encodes CASSFRGNTGELLF.

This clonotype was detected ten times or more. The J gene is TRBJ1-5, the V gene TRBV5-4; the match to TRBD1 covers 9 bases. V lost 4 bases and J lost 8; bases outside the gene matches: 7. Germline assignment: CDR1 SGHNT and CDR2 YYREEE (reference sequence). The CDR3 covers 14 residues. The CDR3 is CASSQDRGREPQHF. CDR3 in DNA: TGTGCCAGCAGCCAGGACAGGGGTAGGGAGCCCCAGCATTTT.

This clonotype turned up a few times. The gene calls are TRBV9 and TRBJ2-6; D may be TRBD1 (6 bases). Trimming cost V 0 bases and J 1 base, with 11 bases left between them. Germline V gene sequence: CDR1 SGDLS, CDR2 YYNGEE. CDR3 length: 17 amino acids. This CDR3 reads CASSVDRQGSGANVLTF. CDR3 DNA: TGTGCCAGCAGCGTAGATCGTCAGGGGTCTGGGGCCAACGTCCTGACTTTC. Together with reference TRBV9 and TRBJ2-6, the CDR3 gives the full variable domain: DSGVTQTPKHLITATGQRVTLRCSPRSGDLSVYWYQQSLDQGLQFLIQYYNGEERAKGNILERFSAQQFPDLHSELNLSSLELGDSALYFCASSVDRQGSGANVLTFGAGSRLTVL.

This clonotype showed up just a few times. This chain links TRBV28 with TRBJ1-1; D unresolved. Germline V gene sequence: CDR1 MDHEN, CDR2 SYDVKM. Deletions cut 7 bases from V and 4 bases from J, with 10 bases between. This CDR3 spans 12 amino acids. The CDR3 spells CASTQRGTEAFF. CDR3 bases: TGTGCCAGCACCCAACGGGGCACTGAAGCTTTCTTT. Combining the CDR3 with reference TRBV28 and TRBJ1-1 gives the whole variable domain DVKVTQSSRYLVKRTGEKVFLECVQDMDHENMFWYRQDPGLGLRLIYFSYDVKMKEKGDIPEGYSVSREKKERFSLILESASTNQTSMYLCASTQRGTEAFFGQGTRLTVV.

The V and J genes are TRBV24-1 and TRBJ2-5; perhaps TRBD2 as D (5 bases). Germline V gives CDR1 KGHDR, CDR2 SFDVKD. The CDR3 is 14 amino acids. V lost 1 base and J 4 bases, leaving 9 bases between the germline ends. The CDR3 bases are TGTGCCACCAGTGATTTTCGGGGTGCAGAGACCCAGTACTTC. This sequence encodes CATSDFRGAETQYF.

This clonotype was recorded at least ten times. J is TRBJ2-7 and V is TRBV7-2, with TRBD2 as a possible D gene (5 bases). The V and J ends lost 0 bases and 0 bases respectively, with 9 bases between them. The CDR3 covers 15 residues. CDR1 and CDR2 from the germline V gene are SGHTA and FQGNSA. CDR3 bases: TGTGCCAGCAGCTTAGCTAGTGGAGGCTCCTACGAGCAGTACTTC. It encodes CASSLASGGSYEQYF.

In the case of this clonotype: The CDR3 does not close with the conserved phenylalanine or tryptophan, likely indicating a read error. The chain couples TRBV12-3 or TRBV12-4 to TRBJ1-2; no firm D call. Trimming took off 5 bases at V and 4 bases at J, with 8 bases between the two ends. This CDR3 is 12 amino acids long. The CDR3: CASSPRGYGYTI. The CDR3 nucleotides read TGTGCCAGCAGTCCCCGAGGCTATGGCTACACCATC.

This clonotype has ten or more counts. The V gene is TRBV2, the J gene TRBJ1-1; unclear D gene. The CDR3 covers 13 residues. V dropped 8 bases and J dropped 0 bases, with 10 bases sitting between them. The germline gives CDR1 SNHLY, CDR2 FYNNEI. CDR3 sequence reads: CASLDDMNTEAFF. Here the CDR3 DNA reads TGTGCCAGCCTGGACGATATGAACACTGAAGCTTTCTTT.

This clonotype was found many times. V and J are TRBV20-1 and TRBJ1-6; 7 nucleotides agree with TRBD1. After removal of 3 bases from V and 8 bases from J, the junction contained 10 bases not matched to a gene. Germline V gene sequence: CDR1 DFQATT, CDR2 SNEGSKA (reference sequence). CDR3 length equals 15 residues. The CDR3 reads CSASKLDRPDSPLHF. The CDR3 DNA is TGCAGTGCTAGTAAGCTGGACAGGCCGGATTCACCCCTCCACTTT.

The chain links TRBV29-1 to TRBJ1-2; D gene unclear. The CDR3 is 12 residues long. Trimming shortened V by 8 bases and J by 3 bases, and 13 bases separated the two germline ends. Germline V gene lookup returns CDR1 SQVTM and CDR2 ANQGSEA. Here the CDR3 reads CSSVGRDYGYTF. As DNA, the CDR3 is TGCAGCTCTGTCGGGCGCGACTATGGCTACACCTTC.

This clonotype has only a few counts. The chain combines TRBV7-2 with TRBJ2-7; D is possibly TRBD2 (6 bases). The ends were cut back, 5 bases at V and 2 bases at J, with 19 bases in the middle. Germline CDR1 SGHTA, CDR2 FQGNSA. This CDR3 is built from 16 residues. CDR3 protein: CASSQESGGIPYEQYF. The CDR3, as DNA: TGTGCCAGCAGCCAAGAGTCGGGCGGGATCCCCTACGAGCAGTACTTC.